The rows below give T cell receptor beta chains drawn from one sample of a study of neoadjuvant nivolumab and ipilimumab in lung cancer. Clones were read by immunoSEQ multiplex PCR, and TCRdb kept only the in-frame ones, dropping some. The repertoire holds approximately 530 clones, with about 90% as singletons. This specimen consisted of tumor tissue, obtained before neoadjuvant nivolumab, alone or with ipilimumab. The receptors derive from an adult with non-small cell lung cancer. Some clones in this sample may be carry-over from other donors' samples. Both conserved end residues are part of each CDR3. The order of the fields is clone size, J gene, V gene, CDR3 length, D gene, CDR3 DNA, CDR3 protein. A D gene is named only where the DNA matches it firmly. Rows may omit the clone size; those that give it use once, few, many or a size class.

-,TRBJ2-5,TRBV15,14,TRBD1,TGTGCCACCAGCAGGGCGGACAGGGCAGAGACCCAGTACTTC,CATSRADRAETQYF
-,TRBJ2-7,TRBV9,14,-,TGTGCCAGCAGCTTTCGGGACAACTCCTACGAGCAGTACTTC,CASSFRDNSYEQYF
-,TRBJ2-3,TRBV27,17,TRBD2,TGTGCCAGCAGTTATTCACTGGTTAGCGGGAGCACAGATACGCAGTATTTT,CASSYSLVSGSTDTQYF
-,TRBJ1-2,TRBV5-4,14,-,TGTGCCAGCAGCTTGGTGCTCGGGGGCGCAGGGTACACCTTC,CASSLVLGGAGYTF
-,TRBJ2-6,TRBV15,16,TRBD1,TGTGCCACCAGCAGAGACAGGGGGTCTGGGGCCAACGTCCTGACTTTC,CATSRDRGSGANVLTF
-,TRBJ2-3,TRBV6-4,15,-,TGTGCCAGCAGTGAAAGTGCCGGGACTACAGATACGCAGTATTTT,CASSESAGTTDTQYF
-,TRBJ1-2,TRBV2,13,TRBD1,TGTGCCAGCAGTGTACAGGGGAGGTATGGCTACACCTTC,CASSVQGRYGYTF
-,TRBJ2-5,TRBV6-1,15,-,TGTGCCAGCAGTGAATTTTGGGCAGTTCAAGAGACCCAGTACTTC,CASSEFWAVQETQYF
-,TRBJ2-1,TRBV11-2,13,-,TGTGCCAGCAGCGCCTCGGGGGAGGTTGAGCAGTTCTTC,CASSASGEVEQFF
-,TRBJ2-1,TRBV7-2,16,TRBD1,TGTGCCAGCAACCCTCCCGACAGGGTATCATACAATGAGCAGTTCTTC,CASNPPDRVSYNEQFF
-,TRBJ1-5,TRBV5-1,15,TRBD1,TGCGCCAGCAGCCCATATGGACAGGGAGGTCAGCCCCAGCATTTT,CASSPYGQGGQPQHF
once,TRBJ2-7,TRBV18,16,TRBD2,TGTGCCAGCTCACAGGCCGGGACTAGCGGGAACTACGAGCAGTACTTC,CASSQAGTSGNYEQYF
-,TRBJ2-5,TRBV5-4,14,TRBD1,TGTGCCAGCAGCTCGCGACAGGGGGGAGAGACCCAGTACTTC,CASSSRQGGETQYF
-,TRBJ2-3,TRBV7-3,15,TRBD2,TGTGCCAGCAGCCCCTCGGGGAGGGTCGAAGATACGCAGTATTTT,CASSPSGRVEDTQYF
-,TRBJ2-4,TRBV5-1,17,-,TGCGCCAGCAGCTTGGGGTTGGGTAGCGAGAACAAAAACATTCAGTACTTC,CASSLGLGSENKNIQYF
-,TRBJ2-7,TRBV5-1,13,-,TGCGCCAGCAGCTTGTTAGGAGACTACGAGCAGTACTTC,CASSLLGDYEQYF
-,TRBJ2-1,TRBV14,16,TRBD2,TGTGCCAGCAGCCGCCTGGCGGGAGGGCCCGGGATTGAGCAGTTCTTC,CASSRLAGGPGIEQFF
-,TRBJ2-3,TRBV14,15,-,TGTGCCAGCAGCACCCGGGACTGGACCACAGATACGCAGTATTTT,CASSTRDWTTDTQYF
-,TRBJ2-1,TRBV5-6,14,-,TGTGCCAGCAGCCTGGACTTATCCTACAATGAGCAGTTCTTC,CASSLDLSYNEQFF
-,TRBJ2-6,TRBV27,19,TRBD1,TGTGCCAGCAGTTTGAAAAGGGACAGGGCGCGATTGGAGGCCAACGTCCTGACTTTC,CASSLKRDRARLEANVLTF
-,TRBJ2-7,TRBV2,11,TRBD2,TGTGCCCGCGGGACGGGAGGGGAGCAGTACTTC,CARGTGGEQYF
-,TRBJ1-1,TRBV2,12,TRBD1,TGTGCCAGCAGTCCCGACAGGGACGAAGCTTTCTTT,CASSPDRDEAFF
-,TRBJ2-2,TRBV7-9,15,-,TGTGCCAGCAGCTTAGGAAGAGCGAACACCGGGGAGCTGTTTTTT,CASSLGRANTGELFF
once,TRBJ2-1,TRBV12-5,17,TRBD2,TGTGCTAGTGGTCCGGGACTAGCGGGAGGAACGGCAAATGAGCAGTTCTTC,CASGPGLAGGTANEQFF
-,TRBJ2-7,TRBV11-2,12,-,TGTGCCAGCAGCTTAACGAAAGCGAAGCAGTACTTC,CASSLTKAKQYF
-,TRBJ2-5,TRBV7-7,18,TRBD2,TGTGCTAGCAGCCGCTGGGGGAGCCTAGCGGGAGGGGTCGAGACCCAGTACTTC,CASSRWGSLAGGVETQYF
-,TRBJ2-3,TRBV2,18,TRBD2,TGTGCCAGCAGTGATGTCGGGACTAGCGGGAGGAGCACAGATACGCAGTATTTT,CASSDVGTSGRSTDTQYF
-,TRBJ2-5,TRBV18,13,TRBD1,TGTGCCAGCTCCAAGGGGGCCCAAGAGACCCAGTACTTC,CASSKGAQETQYF
-,TRBJ1-2,TRBV5-1,13,-,TGCGCCAGCAGCGATGACGGATACTATGGCTACACCTTC,CASSDDGYYGYTF
once,TRBJ1-2,TRBV5-4,15,-,TGTGCCAGCAGCTCCCCCCGGGGGAATAACTATGGCTACACCTTC,CASSSPRGNNYGYTF
-,TRBJ2-4,TRBV5-1,11,-,TGCGCCAGCAGCATGGGACCCCTACAGTACTTC,CASSMGPLQYF
-,TRBJ1-1,TRBV5-1,16,TRBD1,TGCGCCAGCAGCTTGTCCCCCACAGGGGGCATCACTGAAGCTTTCTTT,CASSLSPTGGITEAFF
-,TRBJ2-5,TRBV19,15,-,TGTGCCAGTAGTATCCCACTAGGACCCCAAGAGACCCAGTACTTC,CASSIPLGPQETQYF
-,TRBJ1-2,TRBV18,17,-,TGTGCCAGCTCACCTCGGACAGAATCCGGCGGTAACTATGGCTACACCTTC,CASSPRTESGGNYGYTF
-,TRBJ2-3,TRBV5-1,15,TRBD1,TGCGCCAGCACCCAGGGGGTCACTGGCACAGATACGCAGTATTTT,CASTQGVTGTDTQYF
-,TRBJ2-7,TRBV7-9,13,-,TGTGCCAGCAGCTTAGCGCTCAGGGACGAGCAGTACTTC,CASSLALRDEQYF
-,TRBJ2-7,TRBV27,16,-,TGTGCCAGCAGTTTTCGAATGACTAGTGGGAAGTACGAGCAGTACTTC,CASSFRMTSGKYEQYF
-,TRBJ2-7,TRBV30,12,TRBD1,TGTGCCTGGGGGACAGGGATCTACGAGCAGTACTTC,CAWGTGIYEQYF
-,TRBJ2-4,TRBV27,11,-,TGTGCCAGCAGTGAATTCAACATTCAGTACTTC,CASSEFNIQYF
-,TRBJ1-1,TRBV27,15,-,TGTGCCAGCAGTTTAAGGTCTGGGGGTAACACTGAAGCTTTCTTT,CASSLRSGGNTEAFF
-,TRBJ2-3,TRBV7-9,16,-,TGTGCCAGCAGCTTGGGCCAGCGCGTTAAGCCAGATACGCAGTATTTT,CASSLGQRVKPDTQYF
-,TRBJ1-1,TRBV5-1,14,TRBD1,TGCGCCAGCAGCTCGGATCCAGGGGGAACTGAAGCTTTCTTT,CASSSDPGGTEAFF
-,TRBJ1-4,TRBV5-1,15,-,TGCGCCAGCAGCCCCTCACAGGGCCCTAATGAAAAACTGTTTTTT,CASSPSQGPNEKLFF
-,TRBJ2-7,TRBV5-5,12,TRBD1,TGTGCCAGCAGCCTTACAGGGGGCGAGCAGTACTTC,CASSLTGGEQYF
-,TRBJ2-4,TRBV10-3,13,TRBD1,TGTGCCATTGGTGACAGGGCAAGGCACATTCAGTACTTC,CAIGDRARHIQYF
-,TRBJ2-7,TRBV5-4,15,-,TGTGCCAGCAGCTTGGAGGGGCCGAGCTCCTACGAGCAGTACTTC,CASSLEGPSSYEQYF